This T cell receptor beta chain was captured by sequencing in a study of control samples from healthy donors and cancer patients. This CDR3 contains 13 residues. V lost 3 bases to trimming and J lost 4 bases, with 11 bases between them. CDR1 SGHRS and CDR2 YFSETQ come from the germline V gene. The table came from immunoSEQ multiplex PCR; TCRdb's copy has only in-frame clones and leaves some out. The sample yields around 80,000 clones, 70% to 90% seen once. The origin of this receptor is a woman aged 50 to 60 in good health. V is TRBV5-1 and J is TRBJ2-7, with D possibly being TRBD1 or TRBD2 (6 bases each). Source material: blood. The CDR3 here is CASSSGGLYEQYF. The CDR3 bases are TGCGCCAGCAGCTCTGGGGGGCTATACGAGCAGTACTTC.